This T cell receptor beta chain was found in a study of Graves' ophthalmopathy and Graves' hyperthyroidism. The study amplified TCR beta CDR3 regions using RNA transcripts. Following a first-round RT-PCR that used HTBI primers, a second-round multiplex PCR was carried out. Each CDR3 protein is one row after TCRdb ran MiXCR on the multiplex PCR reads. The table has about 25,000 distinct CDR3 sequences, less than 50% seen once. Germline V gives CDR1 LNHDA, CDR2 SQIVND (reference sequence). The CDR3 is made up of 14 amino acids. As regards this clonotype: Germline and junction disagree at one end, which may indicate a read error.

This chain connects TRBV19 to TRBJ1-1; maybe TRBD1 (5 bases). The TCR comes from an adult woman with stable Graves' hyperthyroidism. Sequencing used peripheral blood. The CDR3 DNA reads TGTGCCAGTAGTATGGGGCTACTGGACACCGAAGCTTTCTTT. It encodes CASSMGLLDTEAFF.